Listed below are T cell receptor beta chains from one sample, sequenced in a study of memory CD4+ T cells and cytomegalovirus serostatus. Profiled with immunoSEQ multiplex PCR; TCRdb holds only in-frame clones, not every one. The top ten hold about 0.64% of the sample, which has tens of thousands of clones, around 80% seen once. The sequenced sample consisted of memory CD4+ T cells from blood. The receptor source for this set is an adult in good health and CMV-seronegative. Each CDR3 is given with its conserved first and last residue. The D gene is left open where the match is weak. Only part of the rows carry a size: once, few, many, or a class if the clone is expanded.

D	V	size	J	CDR3	DNA
.	TRBV30	.	TRBJ2-2	CAWAGSFGELFF	TGTGCTTGGGCAGGGAGTTTCGGGGAGCTGTTTTTT
.	TRBV6-5	few	TRBJ2-7	CASSYSRRSSYEQYF	TGTGCCAGCAGTTACTCGCGGCGGTCCTCCTACGAGCAGTACTTC
.	TRBV2	.	TRBJ1-3	CASSVTQNTIYF	TGTGCCAGCAGTGTTACCCAAAACACCATATATTTT
.	TRBV29-1	.	TRBJ2-7	CSVGGRGAYEQYF	TGCAGCGTTGGTGGGAGGGGGGCCTACGAGCAGTACTTC
.	TRBV15	.	TRBJ1-1	CATSRDYPLQGTEAFF	TGTGCCACCAGCAGAGATTACCCCCTCCAAGGGACTGAAGCTTTCTTT
.	TRBV7-9	.	TRBJ2-7	CASSLDLTRYEQYF	TGTGCCAGCAGCTTAGATCTGACGCGGTACGAGCAGTACTTC
.	TRBV2	.	TRBJ1-1	CASLNTEAFF	TGTGCCAGCCTAAACACTGAAGCTTTCTTT
.	TRBV6-6	.	TRBJ2-7	CASSYSAPPHLEQYF	TGTGCCAGCAGTTACTCAGCGCCACCCCATCTCGAGCAGTACTTC
.	TRBV27	.	TRBJ2-3	CASRVALSTDTQYF	TGTGCCAGCAGGGTAGCGCTTAGCACAGATACGCAGTATTTT
.	TRBV7-7	once	TRBJ2-5	CASSLRGKETQYF	TGTGCTAGCAGCTTAAGGGGTAAAGAGACCCAGTACTTC
.	TRBV27	.	TRBJ2-7	CASTSTEWGLQYF	TGTGCCAGCACTTCGACTGAGTGGGGACTGCAGTACTTC
.	TRBV10-1	.	TRBJ2-7	CASSESRYEQYF	TGCGCCAGCAGTGAGTCGCGTTACGAGCAGTACTTC
.	TRBV6-5	.	TRBJ2-1	CASRSPVGEQFF	TGTGCCAGCAGATCCCCTGTCGGTGAGCAGTTCTTC
.	TRBV18	.	TRBJ2-5	CASSRGLEETQYF	TGTGCCAGCTCACGCGGCCTAGAGGAGACCCAGTACTTC